A single sample gave rise to the 30 T cell receptor beta chains below, sequenced in a study of Graves' ophthalmopathy and Graves' hyperthyroidism. Scientists amplified the TCR beta CDR3 regions from RNA transcripts. Second-round multiplex PCR came after first-round RT-PCR with HTBI primers. Via MiXCR, TCRdb re-called the multiplex PCR reads, giving one row per CDR3 protein. This repertoire shows hundreds of thousands of distinct CDR3 sequences, 20% to 25% found once; its top ten account for approximately 7%. The sequenced material came from peripheral blood. The receptors come from a woman younger than 30 with stable Graves' hyperthyroidism. Some clones in this sample may be carry-over from other donors' samples.

V and J are TRBV11-2 and TRBJ2-5; 13 positions agree with TRBD2. CDR3 length: 17 amino acids. Trimming removed 5 bases from V and 5 bases from J; junction bases left unmatched: 11. Germline CDR1 is SGHAT and CDR2 is FQNNGV. The CDR3 sequence is CASSKGTSGGAAETQYF. The CDR3 DNA follows: TGTGCCAGCAGCAAAGGAACTAGCGGGGGGGCCGCGGAGACCCAGTACTTC.

The chain recombines TRBV28 with TRBJ1-2; D is possibly TRBD1 (5 bases). V was clipped by 8 bases and J by 3 bases, with 13 bases between them. CDR1 is MDHEN and CDR2 is SYDVKM in the germline V gene. This CDR3 is 13 amino acids long. CDR3: CASRPGDDYGYTF. CDR3 DNA: TGTGCCAGCCGCCCGGGGGACGACTATGGCTACACCTTC.

This clonotype was recorded many times. V and J are TRBV6-2 or TRBV6-3 and TRBJ2-5; 10 positions agree with TRBD2. Unmatched junction bases numbered 15, after V lost 1 base and J lost 4 bases. Germline V lookup: CDR1 MNHEY, CDR2 SVGEGT. The CDR3 totals 19 residues. The CDR3 DNA reads as TGTGCCAGCAGTTACTTAATCGGTAGCGGGGGGCCAGAGGGAGAGACCCAGTACTTC. Amino acids: CASSYLIGSGGPEGETQYF.

This clonotype was counted at least ten times. The genes are TRBV4-1 and TRBJ2-5; 9 positions match TRBD1. Trimming removed 5 bases from V and 1 base from J; junction bases left unmatched: 8. Germline CDR1 reads MGHRA; CDR2 reads YSYEKL. This CDR3 comprises 16 residues. The CDR3 coding sequence is TGCGCCAGCAGCGACCGGGACAGGGCTTTCCAAGAGACCCAGTACTTC. This gives the protein CASSDRDRAFQETQYF.

This clonotype was counted ten times or more. The rearrangement joins TRBV6-5 to TRBJ1-2, with 7 nucleotides matching TRBD1. Germline assignment: CDR1 MNHEY and CDR2 SVGAGI. V trimming: 3 bases; J trimming: 2 bases; junction bases outside the gene matches: 9. This CDR3 spans 16 amino acids. CDR3 protein: CASSYEVGGANYGYTF. CDR3 sequence (DNA): TGTGCCAGCAGTTATGAAGTAGGGGGCGCGAACTATGGCTACACCTTC.

This rearrangement joins TRBV5-1 to TRBJ2-2; D possibly corresponds to TRBD2 (5 bases). Germline CDR1 SGHRS, CDR2 YFSETQ. Deletions cut 1 base from V and 0 bases from J, with 7 bases between. The CDR3 runs 15 residues. CDR3 sequence: CASSLRGSNTGELFF. CDR3 DNA: TGCGCCAGCAGCTTGCGGGGATCGAACACCGGGGAGCTGTTTTTT.

The chain combines TRBV6-1 with TRBJ2-7, with 12 bases fitting TRBD1. V dropped 0 bases and J dropped 5; count of bases not matched to a gene: 5. Germline CDR1 and CDR2: MNHNS and SASEGT. The CDR3 length is 16 residues. The CDR3 bases are TGTGCCAGCAGTGAAGCGGGGACAGGGGGCCGTGACGAGCAGTACTTC. It translates to CASSEAGTGGRDEQYF.

The chain links TRBV30 to TRBJ1-1; D not resolved. V shed 8 bases and J shed 0 bases, with 7 bases lying between them. CDR3 length: 11 residues. The germline V gene has CDR1 GTSNPN and CDR2 SVGIG (reference sequence). CDR3 nucleotides: TGTGCCCAATCAGTGAACACTGAAGCTTTCTTT. Amino acids: CAQSVNTEAFF. Based on the CDR3 plus reference TRBV30 and TRBJ1-1, the full variable domain is SQTIHQWPATLVQPVGSPLSLECTVEGTSNPNLYWYRQAAGRGLQLLFYSVGIGQISSEVPQNLSASRPQDRQFILSSKKLLLSDSGFYLCAQSVNTEAFFGQGTRLTVV.

As for this clonotype: One end of the junction does not line up with germline, which may come from a read error. V and J are TRBV3-1 and TRBJ2-7, with D perhaps matching TRBD2 (6 bases). The CDR3 has 14 residues. The V gene's germline CDR1 is LGHDT and CDR2 YNNKEL (reference sequence). CDR3 nucleotide sequence: TGTTCCAGCAGCCATAATTCCCTAGCGCCCGAGCAGTACTTC. Protein sequence: CSSSHNSLAPEQYF.

This clonotype appeared many times. The gene calls are TRBV11-2 and TRBJ1-1, with a possible D match to TRBD1 (5 bases). Germline V gene sequence: CDR1 SGHAT, CDR2 FQNNGV. The CDR3 totals 17 residues. V lost 0 bases, J lost 4 bases, and 18 bases lay in between. Written as DNA, the CDR3 is TGTGCCAGCAGCTTAGAAGCGGAAGGGGAGGGTGGCACTGAAGCTTTCTTT. Its translation is CASSLEAEGEGGTEAFF.

The table lists this clonotype with many counts. This chain joins TRBV6-5 and TRBJ2-4, with D uncertain. Trimming pared 3 bases from V and 5 bases from J, leaving 11 bases between. This CDR3 region has 14 residues. Looked up from germline, CDR1 is MNHEY and CDR2 is SVGAGI. CDR3 nucleotides: TGTGCCAGCAGTTATCGCCCCCTGGAAAACATTCAGTACTTC. Protein sequence: CASSYRPLENIQYF.

The chain couples TRBV19 to TRBJ1-2; 9 bases fit TRBD1. The CDR3 has 14 amino acids. With 5 bases clipped from V and 4 bases from J, the junction kept 5 bases outside the gene matches. Germline CDR1 is LNHDA and CDR2 is SQIVND (reference sequence). CDR3 in DNA: TGTGCCAGTAGTGGGCAACAGGGGGCCTATGGCTACACCTTC. Protein product: CASSGQQGAYGYTF. The whole variable domain, filled in from reference TRBV19 and TRBJ1-2, reads DGGITQSPKYLFRKEGQNVTLSCEQNLNHDAMYWYRQDPGQGLRLIYYSQIVNDFQKGDIAEGYSVSREKKESFPLTVTSAQKNPTAFYLCASSGQQGAYGYTFGSGTRLTVV.

The rearrangement joins TRBV20-1 to TRBJ2-7; D possibly corresponds to TRBD1 (6 bases). Trimming left V 5 bases short and J 4 bases short, with 15 bases between. The length of the CDR3 is 13 residues. The germline gives CDR1 DFQATT, CDR2 SNEGSKA (reference sequence). CDR3 amino acids: CSAYTGTSYEQYF. The CDR3 coding sequence is TGCAGTGCTTACACCGGGACATCTTACGAGCAGTACTTC.

In its sample, this clonotype was seen many times. The V call is TRBV12-3 or TRBV12-4, the J call TRBJ1-1; D remains unclear. The CDR3 runs 15 residues. V lost 2 bases and J 1 base, leaving 11 bases between the germline ends. The CDR3 region is CASSLSVYENTEAFF. The CDR3 DNA is TGTGCCAGCAGTTTATCGGTATACGAGAACACTGAAGCTTTCTTT.

This clonotype was found many times. This sequence joins TRBV6-2 or TRBV6-3 and TRBJ1-1, with a tentative D call TRBD1 (6 bases). The CDR3 runs to 13 residues. Trimming shortened V by 6 bases and J by 7 bases, and 15 bases separated the two germline ends. Germline assignment: CDR1 MNHEY and CDR2 SVGEGT. The CDR3 protein is CASRQTGSGEAFF. The CDR3 bases are TGTGCCAGCAGACAGACAGGTTCCGGTGAAGCTTTCTTT.

This clonotype was seen ten or more times. The chain links TRBV11-2 to TRBJ2-7; TRBD2 matches at 12 bases. The CDR3 consists of 15 residues. Germline lookup yields CDR1 SGHAT and CDR2 FQNNGV. Trimming cost V 2 bases and J 7 bases; bases outside gene matches: 6. CDR3 bases: TGTGCCAGCAGCTTATCTAGCGGGAGGGCCAGGGAGCAGTACTTC. Its translation: CASSLSSGRAREQYF.

This clonotype showed up many times. CDR3 protein: CASSISGSSHEQYF. CDR3 bases: TGTGCCAGCAGCATTAGCGGGAGTTCCCACGAGCAGTACTTC. The chain has TRBV28 and TRBJ2-7, with 9 bases that match TRBD2. Germline V gene lookup returns CDR1 MDHEN and CDR2 SYDVKM. The CDR3 spans 14 residues. Trimming cost V 6 bases and J 5 bases; bases outside gene matches: 8.

This sequence joins TRBV9 and TRBJ1-1; no definite D call. CDR1 is SGDLS and CDR2 is YYNGEE in the germline V gene. Between the trimmed V and J ends, which lost 2 bases and 0 bases, there was a span of 11 bases. CDR3 length: 15 amino acids. This chain's CDR3 is CASSVGSFMNTEAFF. CDR3 DNA: TGTGCCAGCAGCGTCGGTTCCTTTATGAACACTGAAGCTTTCTTT.

This clonotype was recorded many times. The chain couples TRBV6-5 to TRBJ2-5, with TRBD2 matching over 11 bases. The CDR3 loop spans 14 amino acids. V shed 10 bases and J 7 bases; nucleotides not matched to a gene: 11. Germline V CDR1 and CDR2: MNHEY, SVGAGI. As DNA, the CDR3 is TGTGCCACCGGTAGCGGGGGGGCCCCTGGGACCCAGTACTTC. Encoded protein: CATGSGGAPGTQYF.

This clonotype was detected only a few times. For the CDR3, the DNA is TGTGCCAGCAGGACCACGGGACTAGGAAAGGTCAACGAGCAGTACTTC. Translated, it gives CASRTTGLGKVNEQYF. The chain employs TRBV6-2 or TRBV6-3 and TRBJ2-7; TRBD2 aligns across 8 bases. The CDR3 covers 16 residues. Germline V gene data show CDR1 as MNHEY and CDR2 as SVGEGT. Unmatched junction bases numbered 15, after V lost 6 bases and J lost 5 bases.

The chain recombines TRBV5-1 with TRBJ2-7; D call uncertain. There are 14 residues in the CDR3. Per the germline V gene, CDR1 is SGHRS and CDR2 is YFSETQ. Trimming pared 0 bases from V and 3 bases from J, leaving 10 bases between. The CDR3 sequence: CASSLGAANYEQYF. In DNA, the CDR3 is TGCGCCAGCAGCTTGGGAGCAGCAAACTACGAGCAGTACTTC.

In its sample, this clonotype was seen many times. The V and J genes are TRBV25-1 and TRBJ2-5; TRBD2 is a possible D gene (5 bases). The CDR3 is 14 amino acids. Germline V gives CDR1 MGHDK, CDR2 SYGVNS. Between the trimmed V and J ends, which lost 3 bases and 5 bases, there was a span of 13 bases. The CDR3 bases are TGTGCCAGCAGTGAGTTCCGGGATGAGGAGACCCAGTACTTC. This encodes CASSEFRDEETQYF.

This clonotype has a count of ten or more. The chain joins TRBV28 to TRBJ1-2; no firm D call. V gave up 4 bases and J gave up 5 bases, with 14 bases separating them. Germline V lookup: CDR1 MDHEN, CDR2 SYDVKM. This CDR3 comprises 14 residues. The DNA of the CDR3 is TGTGCCAGCAGTTCGGGATCCCGAGGGTATGGCTACACCTTC. It translates to CASSSGSRGYGYTF.

The chain is built from TRBV12-3 or TRBV12-4 and TRBJ2-3; tentative D call: TRBD1 (6 bases). V was pared by 1 base and J by 3 bases, with 11 bases between. The CDR3 is 15 amino acids. CDR3: CASSLGTVGTDTQYF. As DNA, the CDR3 is TGTGCCAGCAGTTTAGGGACAGTAGGTACAGATACGCAGTATTTT.

This clonotype was found many times. The CDR3 loop reads CASSPRGAGDQETQYF. The DNA for the CDR3 is TGTGCCAGCAGCCCACGGGGAGCGGGGGACCAAGAGACCCAGTACTTC. V gene TRBV7-6 combines with J gene TRBJ2-5, with TRBD2 matching over 8 bases. Germline V gene data show CDR1 as SGHVS and CDR2 as FNYEAQ. V trimming: 5 bases; J trimming: 0 bases; junction bases outside the gene matches: 8. This CDR3 has 16 residues.

The genes are TRBV19 and TRBJ2-1, with a possible D match to TRBD2 (6 bases). This CDR3 comprises 15 residues. CDR1 is LNHDA, CDR2 SQIVND, per germline (reference sequence). The V end was cut by 6 bases, the J end by 6 bases, with 18 bases between. The CDR3, as DNA: TGTGCCAGTAGCCAAACCCGGGACTTCTCCAATGAGCAGTTCTTC. Its translation is CASSQTRDFSNEQFF.

The chain couples TRBV12-3 or TRBV12-4 to TRBJ1-1; maybe TRBD1 (6 bases). The CDR3 covers 12 residues. The ends were cut back, 6 bases at V and 5 bases at J, with 10 bases in the middle. The DNA of the CDR3 is TGTGCCAGCAGGAAACAGGGAACTGAAGCTTTCTTT. This sequence encodes CASRKQGTEAFF.

The rearrangement joins TRBV28 to TRBJ2-7, with a weak D call TRBD2 (5 bases). Germline CDR1 is MDHEN and CDR2 is SYDVKM. V lost 6 bases to trimming and J lost 7 bases, with 16 bases between them. This CDR3 region has 13 residues. The CDR3 is CASSQDRGAEQYV. The DNA of the CDR3 is TGTGCCAGCAGCCAAGATCGGGGTGCGGAGCAGTACGTC.

In its sample, this clonotype was seen many times. This rearrangement joins TRBV9 to TRBJ1-1, with D tentatively TRBD1 (5 bases). V was clipped by 0 bases and J by 3 bases, with 9 bases between them. The CDR3 loop spans 14 amino acids. Germline values: CDR1 SGDLS, CDR2 YYNGEE. This CDR3 is CASSVGGRDTEAFF. Written as DNA, the CDR3 is TGTGCCAGCAGCGTAGGGGGCAGGGACACTGAAGCTTTCTTT.

The rearrangement uses TRBV20-1 and TRBJ2-5; D uncertain. Trimming pared 0 bases from V and 5 bases from J, leaving 7 bases between. Germline V CDR1 and CDR2: DFQATT, SNEGSKA (reference sequence). The CDR3 spans 12 residues. The CDR3 spells CSARDEDETQYF. CDR3 coding DNA: TGCAGTGCTAGAGATGAAGATGAGACCCAGTACTTC.